One sample yielded the 14 T cell receptor beta chains listed below, sequenced in a study of blood T cell repertoires in COVID-19. Data came from immunoSEQ multiplex PCR; TCRdb stores just in-frame clones and leaves some out. The sample lists 190,000 or so clones; about 87% were seen once. The material sequenced was peripheral blood. Receptors were obtained from a man in his sixties who had recovered from COVID-19.

The chain has TRBV29-1 and TRBJ1-1, with D possibly matching TRBD1 (6 bases). This CDR3 comprises 12 residues. V dropped 5 bases and J dropped 0 bases, with 7 bases sitting between them. Germline lookup yields CDR1 SQVTM and CDR2 ANQGSEA. CDR3 in amino acids: CSVWTVNTEAFF. For the CDR3, the DNA is TGCAGCGTTTGGACAGTGAACACTGAAGCTTTCTTT.

V usage is TRBV7-2 and J usage is TRBJ1-2; TRBD1 aligns across 7 bases. The CDR3 totals 13 residues. The germline V gene encodes CDR1 SGHTA and CDR2 FQGNSA. V was clipped by 5 bases and J by 8 bases; unmatched bases: 8. The CDR3 nucleotides read TGTGCCAGCAGCATTAAACAGGGGTTAGGCTACACCTTC. Amino acids: CASSIKQGLGYTF.

This clone was picked up one time. The rearrangement joins TRBV30 to TRBJ1-5; D gene uncertain. The germline CDR1 and CDR2 sequences are GTSNPN and SVGIG (reference sequence). The CDR3 has 14 residues. V lost 3 bases and J lost 4, with 13 bases in between. The CDR3 DNA follows: TGTGCCTGGAGGGGTGATGTGGAGAATCAGCCCCAGCATTTT. Its translation: CAWRGDVENQPQHF.

The chain combines TRBV7-7 with TRBJ2-1; 9 nucleotides align to TRBD1. The V gene's germline CDR1 is SSHAT and CDR2 FNYEAQ (reference sequence). This CDR3 spans 15 amino acids. The J segment lost 4 bases and the V segment lost 6 bases, leaving 7 bases of the junction unmatched. CDR3 sequence reads: CASSAGTGLYNEQFF. CDR3 nucleotide sequence: TGTGCCAGCAGTGCCGGGACAGGGCTGTACAATGAGCAGTTCTTC.

V is TRBV14 and J is TRBJ1-3; 7 nucleotides match TRBD1. This CDR3 contains 16 residues. From germline, CDR1 is SGHDN and CDR2 FVKESK. With 4 bases clipped from V and 0 bases from J, the junction kept 6 bases outside the gene matches. The CDR3 DNA follows: TGTGCCAGCAGCCTTGACAGGGTGTCCTCTGGAAACACCATATATTTT. It specifies CASSLDRVSSGNTIYF.

The chain carries TRBV15 and TRBJ1-6; D unresolved. V shed 0 bases and J shed 13 bases, with 7 bases lying between them. Germline CDR1 reads LNHNV; CDR2 reads YYDKDF (reference sequence). This CDR3 region has 12 residues. CDR3 DNA sequence: TGTGCCACCAGCAGAGAGGCTCCGCCCCTCCACTTT. This encodes CATSREAPPLHF. Looking up the rest from reference TRBV15 and TRBJ1-6 gives the full variable domain: DAMVIQNPRYQVTQFGKPVTLSCSQTLNHNVMYWYQQKSSQAPKLLFHYYDKDFNNEADTPDNFQSRRPNTSFCFLDIRSPGLGDTAMYLCATSREAPPLHFGNGTRLTVT.

The V gene is TRBV9, the J gene TRBJ1-2; 9 bases fit TRBD1. Germline V gives CDR1 SGDLS, CDR2 YYNGEE. J gave up 4 bases and V 4 bases, and 8 bases lay outside the gene matches. The CDR3 runs to 15 residues. In nucleotides, the CDR3 is TGTGCCAGCAGCCTCGGACAGGGGAAGAGCTATGGCTACACCTTC. This codes for CASSLGQGKSYGYTF.

Written as DNA, the CDR3 is TGTGCCAGCAGCCTGCGGAAGTACGAGCAGTACTTC. The encoded protein is CASSLRKYEQYF. The chain recombines TRBV3-1 (or the pseudogene TRBV3-2) with TRBJ2-7; D is unresolved. The germline V and J ends were trimmed by 4 bases and 4 bases, with 8 bases remaining between them. The V gene's germline CDR1 is LGHDT and CDR2 YNNKEL (reference sequence). This CDR3 contains 12 residues.

This clone was counted a single time. The rearrangement links TRBV19 to TRBJ2-1; D may be TRBD1 (6 bases). The CDR3 spans 15 residues. Trimming took 5 bases from V and 3 from J, leaving 14 bases between them. The germline V gene has CDR1 LNHDA and CDR2 SQIVND (reference sequence). The CDR3 nucleotides read TGTGCCAGTAGTCCCCAGGGGATACACTACAATGAGCAGTTCTTC. Its translation is CASSPQGIHYNEQFF.

The chain is built from TRBV11-1 and TRBJ2-3; maybe TRBD1 (6 bases). The germline CDR1 and CDR2 sequences are SGHAT and FQDESV (reference sequence). This CDR3 is built from 16 residues. V dropped 5 bases and J dropped 0 bases, with 15 bases sitting between them. The CDR3 sequence: CASSGRDTLSTDTQYF. The CDR3 DNA is TGTGCCAGCAGCGGCCGGGACACCCTAAGCACAGATACGCAGTATTTT. Full variable domain (remainder filled in from reference TRBV11-1 and TRBJ2-3): EAEVAQSPRYKITEKSQAVAFWCDPISGHATLYWYRQILGQGPELLVQFQDESVVDDSQLPKDRFSAERLKGVDSTLKIQPAELGDSAMYLCASSGRDTLSTDTQYFGPGTRLTVL.

The chain has TRBV18 and TRBJ2-1; no firm D call. Germline V gene data show CDR1 as KGHSH and CDR2 as LQKENI. The CDR3 covers 14 residues. V was pared by 2 bases and J by 6 bases, with 11 bases between. CDR3 sequence: CASSPVTSRNEQFF. The CDR3 coding sequence is TGTGCCAGCTCACCAGTGACATCCCGCAATGAGCAGTTCTTC.

The chain recombines TRBV30 with TRBJ2-7; the D gene is possibly TRBD2 (7 bases). The CDR3 covers 15 residues. The germline CDR1 and CDR2 sequences are GTSNPN and SVGIG (reference sequence). V shed 0 bases and J shed 5 bases, with 17 bases lying between them. CDR3 in DNA: TGTGCCTGGAGTGTGTCCCTAGGGGGGAGGGACGAGCAGTACTTC. It is translated as CAWSVSLGGRDEQYF.

This chain joins TRBV7-2 and TRBJ2-1, with 8 bases that match TRBD2. The V gene end was trimmed by 5 bases and the J gene end by 7 bases; junction bases not matched to a gene: 13. The CDR3 extends over 16 amino acids. The germline gives CDR1 SGHTA, CDR2 FQGNSA. The CDR3 sequence is CASSEPGLGIRNEQFF. The CDR3 coding sequence is TGTGCCAGCAGCGAGCCGGGACTAGGTATTAGGAATGAGCAGTTCTTC.

This clone came up a few times. J is TRBJ2-1 and V is TRBV6-5, with 8 bases fitting TRBD1. Trimming cost V 6 bases and J 2 bases; bases outside gene matches: 0. CDR1 is MNHEY, CDR2 SVGAGI, per germline. The CDR3 runs to 13 residues. The CDR3 loop reads CASRGQAYNEQFF. CDR3 DNA sequence: TGTGCCAGCAGGGGACAGGCCTACAATGAGCAGTTCTTC.